The 27 T cell receptor beta chains below come from one sample, sequenced in a study of CD4 T cells in relation to SARS-CoV-2 and coronaviruses. Produced via immunoSEQ multiplex PCR; TCRdb's table is partial and in-frame only. This table has under 90,000 clones, approximately 93% appearing once. The unexposed donors gave CD4+ T cells in about 2010-2019, prior to COVID-19. The sequenced sample consisted of naive CD4+ T cells from PBMCs. As to subset: naive CD4+ T cells isolated by negative enrichment. The receptors shown here come from a human donor in good health.

This clone occurred once. The rearrangement joins TRBV6-5 to TRBJ2-3, with 11 bases matching TRBD2. With V trimmed by 6 bases and J by 5 bases, 4 bases remained unmatched. Germline CDR1 and CDR2: MNHEY and SVGAGI. The CDR3 totals 14 residues. The CDR3 sequence is CASRTSGGRDTQYF. CDR3 nucleotides: TGTGCCAGCAGAACTAGCGGGGGCCGAGATACGCAGTATTTT.

The table lists this clone with a few counts. This rearrangement joins TRBV28 to TRBJ2-7; 8 nucleotides match TRBD1. V shed 1 base and J 1 base; nucleotides not matched to a gene: 6. The CDR3 contains 16 residues. Germline V gene data show CDR1 as MDHEN and CDR2 as SYDVKM. CDR3 protein: CASSLYPGTGSYEQYF. DNA of the CDR3: TGTGCCAGCAGTTTATACCCCGGGACAGGTTCCTACGAGCAGTACTTC.

The rearrangement uses TRBV10-1 and TRBJ2-7; 7 positions agree with TRBD1. With V trimmed by 10 bases and J by 4 bases, 28 bases remained unmatched. The CDR3 length is 19 residues. Germline V CDR1 and CDR2: WNHNN, SYGVQD (reference sequence). CDR3 sequence reads: CAIPIPLHLDDRVPYEQYF. The CDR3 coding sequence is TGCGCCATCCCAATTCCGCTCCATCTAGATGACAGGGTACCGTACGAGCAGTACTTC.

The chain joins TRBV7-2 to TRBJ2-3; unclear D gene. Per germline, CDR1 SGHTA and CDR2 FQGNSA. Trimming left V 2 bases short and J 4 bases short, with 7 bases between. This CDR3 region has 13 residues. The CDR3 reads CASSLSRADTQYF. CDR3 nucleotides: TGTGCCAGCAGCTTAAGTCGGGCAGATACGCAGTATTTT.

In this sample, this clone turned up once. The V call is TRBV6-1, the J call TRBJ2-6, with D maybe TRBD1 (5 bases). Germline CDR1 MNHNS, CDR2 SASEGT. V lost 1 base to trimming and J lost 2 bases, with 9 bases between them. The CDR3 spans 16 residues. Written as DNA, the CDR3 is TGTGCCAGCAGTGAAGGACAGTCGCCTGGGGCCAACGTCCTGACTTTC. The encoded protein is CASSEGQSPGANVLTF.

This clone was seen a handful of times. The V and J genes are TRBV18 and TRBJ1-3, with D perhaps TRBD1 (5 bases). This CDR3 is built from 13 residues. Germline V lookup: CDR1 KGHSH, CDR2 LQKENI. V gave up 3 bases and J gave up 7 bases, with 10 bases separating them. For the CDR3, the DNA is TGTGCCAGCTCACCCGGGACGGATAACACCATATATTTT. Translation: CASSPGTDNTIYF.

The rearrangement links TRBV18 to TRBJ1-1, with unresolved D. The CDR3 has 14 amino acids. Germline-derived CDR1 and CDR2 are KGHSH and LQKENI. The ends were cut back, 3 bases at V and 1 base at J, with 9 bases in the middle. The CDR3 DNA sequence: TGTGCCAGCTCACCTTTACAAGGGAACACTGAAGCTTTCTTT. This encodes CASSPLQGNTEAFF.

This chain connects TRBV6-6 to TRBJ2-3; TRBD1 agrees at 9 bases. The CDR3 has 16 residues. Germline V lookup: CDR1 MNHNY, CDR2 SVGAGI (reference sequence). V dropped 3 bases and J dropped 9; count of bases not matched to a gene: 13. CDR3 nucleotides: TGTGCCAGCAGTTATCCCACAGGGGGCGTCCGGGGGACGCAGTATTTT. Its protein product is CASSYPTGGVRGTQYF.

The V and J genes are TRBV7-2 and TRBJ2-7, with 8 bases that match TRBD1. The CDR3 runs to 16 residues. The V gene's germline CDR1 is SGHTA and CDR2 FQGNSA. V shed 3 bases and J 7 bases; nucleotides not matched to a gene: 14. CDR3 bases: TGTGCCAGCAGCTTCCCGACAGGGGCAAGATCCGGAGAGCAGTACTTC. Translating it yields CASSFPTGARSGEQYF.

V usage is TRBV29-1 and J usage is TRBJ1-2; no clear D gene. The CDR3 spans 11 residues. From germline, CDR1 is SQVTM and CDR2 ANQGSEA. The V and J ends lost 6 bases and 0 bases respectively, with 5 bases between them. CDR3 in DNA: TGCAGCGTCACTTCTAACTATGGCTACACCTTC. It codes for CSVTSNYGYTF.

The chain joins TRBV24-1 to TRBJ2-1, with D unclear. The CDR3 has 15 amino acids. The V gene's germline CDR1 is KGHDR and CDR2 SFDVKD. The V and J ends lost 3 bases and 8 bases respectively, with 16 bases between them. The CDR3 DNA is TGTGCCACCAGTGATGCCAGGTCTACCGAGGATGAGCAGTTCTTC. Amino acids: CATSDARSTEDEQFF.

The rearrangement uses TRBV28 and TRBJ2-5, with 8 bases fitting TRBD1. This CDR3 is built from 15 residues. Germline CDR1 is MDHEN and CDR2 is SYDVKM. Unmatched junction bases numbered 7, after V lost 5 bases and J lost 2 bases. CDR3 bases: TGTGCCAGCAGTACCCGACAGGGGAGTCAAGAGACCCAGTACTTC. Protein: CASSTRQGSQETQYF.

This chain joins TRBV5-1 and TRBJ1-4; D is unclear. This CDR3 contains 16 residues. Germline V CDR1 and CDR2: SGHRS, YFSETQ. V lost 5 bases, J lost 3 bases, and 17 bases lay in between. CDR3 bases: TGCGCCAGCAGACTAGACCCCGGGGTAGCTAATGAAAAACTGTTTTTT. Translated, it gives CASRLDPGVANEKLFF.

The J gene is TRBJ1-6, the V gene TRBV6-5; unclear D gene. The germline V and J ends were trimmed by 5 bases and 0 bases, with 2 bases remaining between them. Germline V lookup: CDR1 MNHEY, CDR2 SVGAGI. This CDR3 has 13 amino acids. The CDR3 loop reads CASSTSYNSPLHF. CDR3 coding DNA: TGTGCCAGCAGTACCTCCTATAATTCACCCCTCCACTTT.

This clone was recorded once. This chain connects TRBV10-3 to TRBJ2-1; D uncertain. Looked up from germline, CDR1 is ENHRY and CDR2 is SYGVKD. Trimming took 6 bases from V and 6 from J, leaving 9 bases between them. The CDR3 contains 12 residues. DNA for the CDR3: TGTGCCATCAGAGACTCCGGCAATGAGCAGTTCTTC. Translated, it gives CAIRDSGNEQFF.

This clone was seen more than once but under ten times. The V call is TRBV27, the J call TRBJ1-6; TRBD1 matches 12 bases. Germline assignment: CDR1 MNHEY and CDR2 SMNVEV (reference sequence). After removal of 5 bases from V and 3 bases from J, the junction contained 8 bases not matched to a gene. The CDR3 consists of 18 residues. The DNA for the CDR3 is TGTGCCAGCAGTCTCCTCGGGACAGGGGGCGGCTATAATTCACCCCTCCACTTT. Protein: CASSLLGTGGGYNSPLHF.

V is TRBV10-3 and J is TRBJ1-5; D is perhaps TRBD1 (5 bases). The V gene's germline CDR1 is ENHRY and CDR2 SYGVKD. This CDR3 contains 15 residues. Deletions cut 4 bases from V and 1 base from J, with 11 bases between. The CDR3, as DNA: TGTGCCATCAGTGGGGACGCGGGGAGCAATCAGCCCCAGCATTTT. This gives the protein CAISGDAGSNQPQHF.

V and J are TRBV18 and TRBJ1-1; 7 bases are a match to TRBD1. V shed 4 bases, J shed 0 bases, and the junction held 20 bases outside the gene matches. CDR1 and CDR2 from the germline V gene are KGHSH and LQKENI. The CDR3 has 20 amino acids. CDR3 protein: CASSRRQTGTAVYMNTEAFF. The CDR3 nucleotides are TGTGCCAGCTCACGACGACAAACCGGGACAGCCGTATATATGAACACTGAAGCTTTCTTT.

The rearrangement joins TRBV6-2 or TRBV6-3 to TRBJ2-2; D possibly corresponds to TRBD1 (5 bases). Germline loops: CDR1 MNHEY, CDR2 SVGEGT. The ends were cut back, 6 bases at V and 2 bases at J, with 25 bases in the middle. The CDR3 covers 19 residues. The CDR3 DNA follows: TGTGCCAGCAGCCCCCCGAGTCCAGGGTCCTGGGTAAACACCGGGGAGCTGTTTTTT. Translated, it gives CASSPPSPGSWVNTGELFF.

The CDR3 bases are TGTGCCAGCAGCTTATGGGGGAGGGTTGGAGAAAAACTGTTTTTT. Amino acid sequence: CASSLWGRVGEKLFF. The chain uses TRBV7-2 and TRBJ1-4, with a tentative D call TRBD1 (5 bases). V was cut by 2 bases and J by 8 bases, with 15 bases left in between. Germline V gene data show CDR1 as SGHTA and CDR2 as FQGNSA. The CDR3 totals 15 residues.

The V call is TRBV6-2 or TRBV6-3, the J call TRBJ2-2, with a weak D call TRBD2 (6 bases). There are 14 residues in the CDR3. Per germline, CDR1 MNHEY and CDR2 SVGEGT. V dropped 4 bases and J dropped 7 bases, with 13 bases sitting between them. The CDR3 sequence: CASSLAALSGELFF. The CDR3 bases are TGTGCCAGCAGTTTAGCGGCCTTGAGCGGGGAGCTGTTTTTT.

The chain joins TRBV24-1 to TRBJ2-5, with 8 bases fitting TRBD1. The CDR3 runs 16 residues. The V gene end was trimmed by 6 bases and the J gene end by 3 bases; junction bases not matched to a gene: 11. Germline V gene sequence: CDR1 KGHDR, CDR2 SFDVKD. CDR3: CATSLQGAGVKETQYF. The DNA for the CDR3 is TGTGCCACCAGTCTCCAGGGGGCCGGGGTTAAAGAGACCCAGTACTTC.

Only a few counts were recorded for this clone. The CDR3 region is CASSSSSYEQYF. CDR3 coding DNA: TGTGCCAGCAGCTCTAGCTCCTACGAGCAGTACTTC. The chain is built from TRBV3-1 (or the pseudogene TRBV3-2) and TRBJ2-7; D gene unclear. This CDR3 comprises 12 residues. Trimming removed 5 bases from V and 0 bases from J, with 5 bases in between. CDR1 and CDR2 from the germline V gene are LGHDT and YNNKEL (reference sequence).

The V gene is TRBV5-1, the J gene TRBJ2-3; no firm D call. Germline V gene sequence: CDR1 SGHRS, CDR2 YFSETQ. V lost 3 bases to trimming and J lost 0 bases, with 2 bases between them. The CDR3 sequence is 12 residues long. CDR3 nucleotides: TGCGCCAGCAGCTGGAGCACAGATACGCAGTATTTT. Its translation: CASSWSTDTQYF.

The chain combines TRBV5-1 with TRBJ1-1; 8 bases are a match to TRBD1. CDR3 length: 14 amino acids. The J segment lost 8 bases and the V segment lost 4 bases, leaving 10 bases of the junction unmatched. Germline V gene lookup returns CDR1 SGHRS and CDR2 YFSETQ. DNA for the CDR3: TGCGCCAGCAGCACTTCCAGGGGGCTTAACGAAGCTTTCTTT. Amino acid sequence: CASSTSRGLNEAFF.

The gene calls are TRBV6-2 or TRBV6-3 and TRBJ2-1, with D tentatively TRBD1 or TRBD2 (5 bases each). Trimming took 5 bases from V and 8 from J, leaving 22 bases between them. The CDR3 spans 16 residues. Germline V CDR1 and CDR2: MNHEY, SVGEGT. CDR3 amino acids: CASSPRGRMYNDEQFF. DNA of the CDR3: TGTGCCAGCAGTCCACGGGGACGGATGTACAATGATGAGCAGTTCTTC.

V gene TRBV30 combines with J gene TRBJ1-4; tentatively, D is TRBD1 (6 bases). This CDR3 is built from 15 residues. The germline V gene has CDR1 GTSNPN and CDR2 SVGIG (reference sequence). Trimming removed 5 bases at V and 6 bases at J, with 19 bases between. CDR3 coding DNA: TGTGCCTGGGTAAATTACAGGGACCCGGATGAAAAACTGTTTTTT. Amino acid sequence: CAWVNYRDPDEKLFF.